This paragraph reports one T cell receptor beta chain. What this receptor recognizes is not known. The junction does not match germline at one end; this may be a read error. The library was prepared using multiplex PCR. The instrument was an Illumina HiSeq 2500. Following protocols modified from ARM-PCR, the researchers constructed TCRbeta libraries through three rounds of nested PCR with primers (Table S4). Before sequencing, PCR products of 200-500 bp were excised from the gel and purified with the QIAquick gel extraction kit. The study's own analysis went as follows. Reads were cleaned using Trimmomatic, were merged into complete CDR3 sequences using FLASH, and were assigned to V(D)J germline segments using MiTCR. VDJtools was used to compute clonal diversity as the inverse Simpson's index. A read counted as productive if the sequence was in-frame and lacked a premature stop codon. Clones were called with MiXCR by TCRdb after fastp trimmed the public reads at Q25, and only in-frame beta chains were retained. Rows matching on CDR3 protein sequence are summarized as one entry with the most common DNA and genes. These V and J calls rely on TCRdb rather than the paper's analysis. The sample table lists 60,000 to 85,000 distinct CDR3 sequences, about 80% of them with a count of one. Almost 40% of the sample is taken by the ten largest.

RNA was isolated from bulk, unsorted tissue, and RNA quality was assessed with a NanoDrop ND-1000 and an Agilent 2100. The normal lung samples consisted of distant non-tumor tissue collected more than 3 cm from the tumor edge. Newly diagnosed lung cancer patients without prior chemotherapy who had been admitted for thoracic surgery in China between August and November 2014 were enrolled as donors. Patients with previous radiotherapy or chemotherapy, or with another concurrent cancer, were excluded from the study. Pieces of surgical tissue measuring about 1-2.1 cm3 were kept in RNAlater solution and held at -80 degrees C until needed. The data stem from a study of tumor and adjacent non-tumor tissue in lung cancer listed by TCRdb under 2018. With regard to the full study: Patients with adenocarcinoma (12), squamous cell carcinoma (2) and small cell lung cancer (1) were included in the cohort. A total of roughly 130 million productive TCRbeta reads were generated by sequencing, corresponding to an average of about 4.17 million reads per sample. The study compared bulk TCRbeta repertoires between lung tumor tissue and matched distant non-tumor lung tissue from around 16 lung cancer patients. Among the approximately 15 patients, ages ranged from about 31 to 76 years, around 10 were men and 5 were women, and disease was TNM stage I to III. TCRbeta CDR3 sequencing was performed on about 29 paired specimens, with one tumor sample and one normal lung sample collected per patient. Study-level results and caveats: The cohort had only around 14 patients, and the authors noted that larger samples and more detailed clinical data are needed. Significantly higher TCR diversity was found in younger patients, and higher tumor TCR diversity was associated with shorter overall and disease-free survival. Because peripheral blood was not sequenced, blood TCRbeta repertoires in the lung cancer patients of the study were not examined. Significantly higher TCR diversity (inverse Simpson) was observed in tumor tissue than in normal lung tissue (around 450 vs 150, P = 0.0075, Mann-Whitney U test). A significantly larger cumulative share of the repertoire was made up by the top 100 clones in normal lung than in tumor tissue. The sequencing platform is not named in the methods, and unique molecular identifiers are not mentioned.

Spanning cysteine to phenylalanine, the CDR3 consists of 16 amino acids. Just CDR3 DNA is preserved here, 48 bases in frame from base 1. CDR1 and CDR2 were assigned from the germline V gene (reference sequence) as SGHNT and YYREEE. The receptor was derived from a man between 65 and 79 years old with non-small cell lung cancer. The sample comprised distant non-tumor lung tissue. The chain uses TRBV5-4 and TRBJ1-6; 6 matching bases give a weak D call of TRBD1. In nucleotides, the sequence is TGTGCCAGCAGCTACTTACCGGGACACATTAATTCACCCCTACACTTT. Its protein reads: CASSYLPGHINSPLHF.